This record concerns one T cell receptor beta chain sequence. This CDR3 comprises 13 residues. From germline, CDR1 is SGHDN and CDR2 FVKESK. V shed 1 base and J shed 3 bases, with 7 bases lying between them. This record belongs to a study of OX40 agonist ivuxolimab in advanced cancers. Whole-study context: The study treated patients with ivuxolimab, an agonistic anti-OX40 (CD134) antibody. Head and neck, renal cell, melanoma or hepatocellular carcinoma were the cancers that dose-escalation patients had.

Produced via immunoSEQ multiplex PCR; TCRdb's table is partial and in-frame only. This sample has more than 50,000 clones, with about 90% found just once. The input for sequencing was CD4+ or CD8+ T cells sorted from blood, taken in a trial of the OX40 agonist ivuxolimab. The V call is TRBV14, the J call TRBJ2-7; D unresolved. This receptor was obtained from an adult with an advanced solid tumor such as melanoma, head and neck, liver or kidney cancer. Here the CDR3 DNA reads TGTGCCAGCAGCCAAGGACTGAACTACGAGCAGTACTTC. Its protein is CASSQGLNYEQYF.